This T cell receptor (beta chain) was retrieved from a study of Ad26.COV2.S vaccination and SARS-CoV-2 variants. Broader study findings: It was vaccine recipients, not placebo recipients, who had the higher spike-specific TCR breadth.

Turning to this clone: Antigen unknown.

Treatment noted: roughly 20 received Ad26.COV2.S at low or high dose, single or two shots; roughly 5 received placebo; per-sample allocation not given. At day 63 after the first vaccine or placebo injection, samples were drawn. Using immunoSEQ multiplex PCR, the repertoire was profiled, and TCRdb retains in-frame clones only, with some absent. The sample contains about 680,000 clones, 89% of which appear only once. Trimming shortened V by 5 bases and J by 0 bases, and 17 bases separated the two germline ends. Germline CDR1 reads MRHNA; CDR2 reads SNTAGT. The CDR3 has 16 residues. The V gene is TRBV6-4, the J gene TRBJ2-7; no clear D gene. The origin of this receptor is a person aged 18-65 years who received the Ad26.COV2.S COVID-19 vaccine or a placebo. The starting material was peripheral blood, obtained in a trial of Ad26.COV2.S vaccine versus placebo. The CDR3 coding sequence is TGTGCCAGCAGTCCCAACAGTGCATCTAGCTCCTACGAGCAGTACTTC. It translates to CASSPNSASSSYEQYF.